One T cell receptor (beta chain) is described in this entry. Its cognate antigen is unknown. The protocol was immunoSEQ multiplex PCR, while the TCRdb copy is restricted to in-frame clones and leaves out a portion. Among around 87,000 clones listed, roughly nine tenths were seen once. The data derive from a study of T cell responses to AZD1222 COVID-19 vaccine. Broader study findings: The study found vaccine-associated CD4 TCRs spanning spike, dominant at 160-218 and 743-854. There were mostly white British donors and more females than males, and clonal diversity was possibly underestimated.

Trimming left V 4 bases short and J 7 bases short, with 19 bases between. The germline V gene has CDR1 LNHDA and CDR2 SQIVND (reference sequence). There are 15 residues in the CDR3. This chain links TRBV19 with TRBJ1-2; weak D call: TRBD1 (6 bases). The material sequenced was peripheral blood, taken 28 days after the second AZD1222 dose. This receptor was taken from an adult who received the AZD1222 COVID-19 vaccine. DNA for the CDR3: TGTGCCAGTAGTACCCAGGACAGCCGGGCCGGTGGCTACACCTTC. Translation gives CASSTQDSRAGGYTF.